This T cell receptor beta chain came from a study of control samples from healthy donors and cancer patients. The germline V and J ends were trimmed by 5 bases and 9 bases, with 11 bases remaining between them. CDR3 length: 12 residues. Repertoires were generated with immunoSEQ multiplex PCR, while TCRdb's copy carries only in-frame clones and drops some. The sample has 120,000 to 150,000 clones, 80% to 95% seen once. V and J are TRBV12-3 or TRBV12-4 and TRBJ2-1; D is uncertain. Sequencing was carried out using blood. The sequence came from a young man in good health. CDR3 sequence (DNA): TGTGCCAGCAGTCCTAGATTAGGTGAGCAGTTCTTC. Protein: CASSPRLGEQFF.